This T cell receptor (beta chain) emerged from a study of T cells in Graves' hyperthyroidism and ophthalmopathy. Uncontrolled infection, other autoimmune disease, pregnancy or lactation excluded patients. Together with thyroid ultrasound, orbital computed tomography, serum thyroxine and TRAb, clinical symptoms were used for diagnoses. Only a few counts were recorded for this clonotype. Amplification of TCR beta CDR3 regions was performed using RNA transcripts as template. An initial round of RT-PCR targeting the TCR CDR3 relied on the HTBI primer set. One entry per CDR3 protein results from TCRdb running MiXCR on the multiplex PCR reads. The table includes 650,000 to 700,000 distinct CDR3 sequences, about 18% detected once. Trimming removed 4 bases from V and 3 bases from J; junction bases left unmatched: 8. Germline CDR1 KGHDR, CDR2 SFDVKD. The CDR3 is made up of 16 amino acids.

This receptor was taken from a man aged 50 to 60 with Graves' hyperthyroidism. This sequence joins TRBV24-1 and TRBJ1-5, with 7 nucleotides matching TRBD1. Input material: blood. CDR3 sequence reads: CATSDANRGLNQPQHF. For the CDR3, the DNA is TGTGCCACCAGTGACGCGAACAGGGGCCTCAATCAGCCCCAGCATTTT.